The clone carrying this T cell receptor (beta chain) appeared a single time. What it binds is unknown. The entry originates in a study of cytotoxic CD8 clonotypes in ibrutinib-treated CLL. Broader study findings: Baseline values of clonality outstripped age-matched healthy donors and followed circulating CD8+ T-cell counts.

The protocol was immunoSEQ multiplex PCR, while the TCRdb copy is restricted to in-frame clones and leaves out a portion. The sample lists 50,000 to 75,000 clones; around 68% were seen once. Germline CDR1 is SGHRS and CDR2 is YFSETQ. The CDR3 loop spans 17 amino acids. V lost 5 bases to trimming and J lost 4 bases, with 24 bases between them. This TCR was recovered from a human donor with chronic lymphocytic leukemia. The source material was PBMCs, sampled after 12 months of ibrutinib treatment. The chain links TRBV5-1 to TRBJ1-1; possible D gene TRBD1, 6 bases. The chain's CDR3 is CASSPVGGGIHPTEAFF. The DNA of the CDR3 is TGCGCCAGCAGTCCCGTGGGAGGGGGGATCCACCCCACTGAAGCTTTCTTT. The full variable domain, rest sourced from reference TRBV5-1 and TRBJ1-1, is KAGVTQTPRYLIKTRGQQVTLSCSPISGHRSVSWYQQTPGQGLQFLFEYFSETQRNKGNFPGRFSGRQFSNSRSEMNVSTLELGDSALYLCASSPVGGGIHPTEAFFGQGTRLTVV.